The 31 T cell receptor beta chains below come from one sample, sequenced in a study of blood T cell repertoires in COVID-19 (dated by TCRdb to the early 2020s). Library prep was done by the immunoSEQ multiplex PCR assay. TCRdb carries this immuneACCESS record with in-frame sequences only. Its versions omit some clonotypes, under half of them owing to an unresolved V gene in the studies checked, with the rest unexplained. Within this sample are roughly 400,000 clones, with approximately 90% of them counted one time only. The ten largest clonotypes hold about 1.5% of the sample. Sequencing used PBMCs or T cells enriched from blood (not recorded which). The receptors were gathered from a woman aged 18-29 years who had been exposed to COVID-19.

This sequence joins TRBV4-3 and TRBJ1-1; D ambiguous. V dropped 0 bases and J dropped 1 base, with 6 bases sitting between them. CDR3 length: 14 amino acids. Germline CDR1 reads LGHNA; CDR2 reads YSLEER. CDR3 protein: CASSQERQNTEAFF. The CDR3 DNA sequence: TGCGCCAGCAGCCAAGAAAGACAGAACACTGAAGCTTTCTTT.

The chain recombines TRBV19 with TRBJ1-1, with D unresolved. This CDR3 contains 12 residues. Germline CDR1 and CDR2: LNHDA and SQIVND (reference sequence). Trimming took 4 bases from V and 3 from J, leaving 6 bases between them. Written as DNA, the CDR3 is TGTGCCAGTAGTAACGGGTACACTGAAGCTTTCTTT. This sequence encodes CASSNGYTEAFF. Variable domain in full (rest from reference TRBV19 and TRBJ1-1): DGGITQSPKYLFRKEGQNVTLSCEQNLNHDAMYWYRQDPGQGLRLIYYSQIVNDFQKGDIAEGYSVSREKKESFPLTVTSAQKNPTAFYLCASSNGYTEAFFGQGTRLTVV.

The DNA for the CDR3 is TGTGCCAGCATCAGGGGGACCGGGGAGCTGTTTTTT. It codes for CASIRGTGELFF. The genes are TRBV28 and TRBJ2-2; 7 bases are shared with TRBD1. CDR1 is MDHEN, CDR2 SYDVKM, per germline. Trimming cost V 7 bases and J 5 bases; bases outside gene matches: 1. The CDR3 has 12 residues.

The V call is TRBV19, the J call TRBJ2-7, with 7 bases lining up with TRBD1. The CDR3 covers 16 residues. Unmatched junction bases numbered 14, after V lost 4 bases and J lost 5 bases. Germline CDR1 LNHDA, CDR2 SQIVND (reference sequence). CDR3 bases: TGTGCCAGTAGTAATGGCATTGACAGGGTAGGTAACGAGCAGTACTTC. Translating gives CASSNGIDRVGNEQYF. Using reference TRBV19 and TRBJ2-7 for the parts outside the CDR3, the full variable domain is DGGITQSPKYLFRKEGQNVTLSCEQNLNHDAMYWYRQDPGQGLRLIYYSQIVNDFQKGDIAEGYSVSREKKESFPLTVTSAQKNPTAFYLCASSNGIDRVGNEQYFGPGTRLTVT.

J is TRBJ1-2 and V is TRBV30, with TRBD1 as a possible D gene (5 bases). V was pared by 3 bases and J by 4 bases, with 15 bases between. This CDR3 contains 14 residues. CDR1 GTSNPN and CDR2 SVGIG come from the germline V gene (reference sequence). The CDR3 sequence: CAWSSGEYGYGYTF. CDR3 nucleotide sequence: TGTGCCTGGAGCTCGGGGGAATATGGCTATGGCTACACCTTC.

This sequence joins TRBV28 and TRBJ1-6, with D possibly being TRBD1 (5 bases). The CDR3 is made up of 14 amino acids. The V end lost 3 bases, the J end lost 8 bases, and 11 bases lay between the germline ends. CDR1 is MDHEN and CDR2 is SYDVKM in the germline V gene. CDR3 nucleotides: TGTGCCAGCAGTTTTCCAGGGCGCTATTCACCCCTCCACTTT. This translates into CASSFPGRYSPLHF.

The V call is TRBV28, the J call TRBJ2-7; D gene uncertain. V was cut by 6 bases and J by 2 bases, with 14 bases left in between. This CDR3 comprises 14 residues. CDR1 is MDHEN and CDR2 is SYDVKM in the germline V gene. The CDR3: CASRITASPYEQYF. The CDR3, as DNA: TGTGCCAGCAGGATCACAGCCTCTCCCTACGAGCAGTACTTC.

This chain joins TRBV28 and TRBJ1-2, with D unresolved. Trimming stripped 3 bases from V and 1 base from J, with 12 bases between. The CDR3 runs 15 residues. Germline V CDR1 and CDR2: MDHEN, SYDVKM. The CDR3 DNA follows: TGTGCCAGCAGTTTGGACGGTCGGGGTAACTATGGCTACACCTTC. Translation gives CASSLDGRGNYGYTF.

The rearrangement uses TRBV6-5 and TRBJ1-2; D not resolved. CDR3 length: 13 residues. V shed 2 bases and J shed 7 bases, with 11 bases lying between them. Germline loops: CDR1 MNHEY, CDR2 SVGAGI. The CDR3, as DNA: TGTGCCAGCAGTTACCAGCAGACGGGTGGCTACACCTTC. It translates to CASSYQQTGGYTF.

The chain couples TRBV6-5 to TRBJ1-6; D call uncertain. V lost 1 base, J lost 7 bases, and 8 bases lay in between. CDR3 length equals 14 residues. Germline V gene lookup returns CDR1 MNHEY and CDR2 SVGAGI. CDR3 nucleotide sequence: TGTGCCAGCAGTTACTTGAGGGAGAATTCACCCCTCCACTTT. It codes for CASSYLRENSPLHF.

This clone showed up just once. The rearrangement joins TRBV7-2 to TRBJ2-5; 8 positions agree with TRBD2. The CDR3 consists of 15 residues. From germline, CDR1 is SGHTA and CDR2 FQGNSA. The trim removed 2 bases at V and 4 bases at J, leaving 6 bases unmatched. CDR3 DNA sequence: TGTGCCAGCAGCTTACGACCGGGGGGGGGAGAGACCCAGTACTTC. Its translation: CASSLRPGGGETQYF.

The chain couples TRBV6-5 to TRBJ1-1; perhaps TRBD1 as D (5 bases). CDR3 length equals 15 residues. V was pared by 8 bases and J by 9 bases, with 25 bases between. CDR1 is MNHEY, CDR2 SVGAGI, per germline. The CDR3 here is CASRKSTATGQKAFF. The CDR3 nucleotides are TGTGCCAGCCGAAAATCGACAGCCACCGGACAAAAAGCTTTCTTT.

CDR3 nucleotide sequence: TGTGCCACCAGCAGAGACAGGGCGGCTGAAGCTTTCTTT. Its translation: CATSRDRAAEAFF. This chain uses TRBV15 with TRBJ1-1; perhaps TRBD1 as D (5 bases). Looked up from germline, CDR1 is LNHNV and CDR2 is YYDKDF (reference sequence). There are 13 residues in the CDR3. V was trimmed by 0 bases and J by 6 bases, leaving 8 bases between them.

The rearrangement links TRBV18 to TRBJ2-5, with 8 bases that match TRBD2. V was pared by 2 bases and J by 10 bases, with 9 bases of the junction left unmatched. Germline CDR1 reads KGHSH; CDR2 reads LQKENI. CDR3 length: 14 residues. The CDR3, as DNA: TGTGCCAGCTCACCAGGCGGGGGGACGTCCGTCCAGTACTTC. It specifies CASSPGGGTSVQYF.

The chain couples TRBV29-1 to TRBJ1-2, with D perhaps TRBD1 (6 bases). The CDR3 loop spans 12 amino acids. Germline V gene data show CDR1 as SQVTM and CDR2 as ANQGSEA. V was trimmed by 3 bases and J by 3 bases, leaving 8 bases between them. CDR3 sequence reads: CSVDEGDYGYTF. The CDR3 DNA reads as TGCAGCGTTGATGAGGGGGACTATGGCTACACCTTC.

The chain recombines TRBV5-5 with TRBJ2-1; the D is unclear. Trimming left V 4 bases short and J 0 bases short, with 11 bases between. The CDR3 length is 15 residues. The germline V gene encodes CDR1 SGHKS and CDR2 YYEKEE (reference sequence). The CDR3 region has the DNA TGTGCCAGCAGCGAAACGGTGAGCTCCTACAATGAGCAGTTCTTC. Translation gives CASSETVSSYNEQFF.

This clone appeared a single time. CDR3 loop: CASSQETTGTDTQYF. The CDR3 DNA follows: TGTGCCAGCAGCCAGGAGACTACGGGCACAGATACGCAGTATTTT. V gene TRBV3-1 (or the pseudogene TRBV3-2) combines with J gene TRBJ2-3, with D perhaps matching TRBD2 (5 bases). Trimming took off 3 bases at V and 1 base at J, with 11 bases between the two ends. The CDR3 totals 15 residues. CDR1 and CDR2 (germline): LGHDT, YNNKEL (reference sequence).

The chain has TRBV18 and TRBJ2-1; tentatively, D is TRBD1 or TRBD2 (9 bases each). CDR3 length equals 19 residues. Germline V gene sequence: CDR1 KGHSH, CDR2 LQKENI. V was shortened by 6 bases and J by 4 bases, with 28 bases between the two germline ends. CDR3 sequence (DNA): TGTGCCAGCTCCCAGGACAGGGGACTTAGCGGGAGCAGGTACAATGAGCAGTTCTTC. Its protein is CASSQDRGLSGSRYNEQFF.

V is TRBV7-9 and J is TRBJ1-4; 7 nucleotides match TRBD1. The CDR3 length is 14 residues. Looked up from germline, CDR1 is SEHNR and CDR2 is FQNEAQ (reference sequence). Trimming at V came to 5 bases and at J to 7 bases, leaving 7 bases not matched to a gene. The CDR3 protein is CASSHDRVSEKLFF. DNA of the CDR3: TGTGCCAGCAGCCACGACAGGGTCTCTGAAAAACTGTTTTTT.

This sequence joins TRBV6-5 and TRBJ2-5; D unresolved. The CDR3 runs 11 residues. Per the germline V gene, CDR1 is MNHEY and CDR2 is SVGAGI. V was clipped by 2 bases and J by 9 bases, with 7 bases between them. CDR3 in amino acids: CASSYGGPQYF. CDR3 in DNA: TGTGCCAGCAGTTACGGCGGCCCCCAGTACTTC.

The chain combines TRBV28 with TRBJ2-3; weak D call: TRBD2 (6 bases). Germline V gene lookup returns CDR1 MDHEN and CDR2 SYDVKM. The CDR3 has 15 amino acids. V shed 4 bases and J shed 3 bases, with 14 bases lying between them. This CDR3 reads CASSSVGSGTDTQYF. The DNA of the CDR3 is TGTGCCAGCAGTTCCGTCGGGAGTGGGACAGATACGCAGTATTTT.

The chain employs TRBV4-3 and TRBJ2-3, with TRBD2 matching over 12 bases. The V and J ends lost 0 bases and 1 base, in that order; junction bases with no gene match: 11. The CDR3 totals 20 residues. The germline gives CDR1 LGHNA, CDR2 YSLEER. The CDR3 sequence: CASSQDYLRTSGVGTDTQYF. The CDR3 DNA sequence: TGCGCCAGCAGCCAAGATTATCTTAGGACTAGCGGGGTAGGCACAGATACGCAGTATTTT.

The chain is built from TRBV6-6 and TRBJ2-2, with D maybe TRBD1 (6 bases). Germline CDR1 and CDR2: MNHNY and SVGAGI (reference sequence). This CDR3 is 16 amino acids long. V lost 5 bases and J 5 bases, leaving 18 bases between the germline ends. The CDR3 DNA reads TGTGCCAGCAGTCCGCCCGCGGCAGGGGTTACCGGGGAGCTGTTTTTT. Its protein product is CASSPPAAGVTGELFF.

CDR3 sequence reads: CASSYSTGYNSPLHF. For the CDR3, the DNA is TGTGCCAGCAGTTACTCGACAGGGTATAATTCACCCCTCCACTTT. The V gene is TRBV6-5, the J gene TRBJ1-6; 7 bases agree with TRBD1. CDR1 is MNHEY, CDR2 SVGAGI, per germline. The junction had 0 bases not matched to a gene; V was cut back by 0 bases and J by 4 bases. The CDR3 contains 15 residues.

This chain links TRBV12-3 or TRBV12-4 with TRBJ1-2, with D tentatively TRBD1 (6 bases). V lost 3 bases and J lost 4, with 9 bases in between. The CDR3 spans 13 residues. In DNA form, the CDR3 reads TGTGCCAGCAGTTTTGGACAGCCCTATGGCTACACCTTC. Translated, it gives CASSFGQPYGYTF.

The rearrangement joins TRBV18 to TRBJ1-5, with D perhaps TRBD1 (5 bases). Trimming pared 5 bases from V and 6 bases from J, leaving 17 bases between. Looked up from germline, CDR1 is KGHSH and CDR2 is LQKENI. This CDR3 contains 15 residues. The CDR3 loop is CASSNQGRSGQPQHF. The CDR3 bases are TGTGCCAGCTCAAATCAGGGCAGATCTGGTCAGCCCCAGCATTTT.

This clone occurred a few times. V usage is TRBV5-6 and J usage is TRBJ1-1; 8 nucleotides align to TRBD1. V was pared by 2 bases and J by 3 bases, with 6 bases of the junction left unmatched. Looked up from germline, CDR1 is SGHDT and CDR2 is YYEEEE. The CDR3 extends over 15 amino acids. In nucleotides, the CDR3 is TGTGCCAGCAGCTTACGGATGACAGGGGACACTGAAGCTTTCTTT. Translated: CASSLRMTGDTEAFF.

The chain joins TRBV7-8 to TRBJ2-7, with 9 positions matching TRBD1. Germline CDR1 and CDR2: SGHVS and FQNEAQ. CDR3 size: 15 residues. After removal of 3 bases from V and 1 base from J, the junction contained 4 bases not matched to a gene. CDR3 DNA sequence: TGTGCCAGCAGCTTCCGGGGACAGGGTTCCTACGAGCAGTACTTC. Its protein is CASSFRGQGSYEQYF.

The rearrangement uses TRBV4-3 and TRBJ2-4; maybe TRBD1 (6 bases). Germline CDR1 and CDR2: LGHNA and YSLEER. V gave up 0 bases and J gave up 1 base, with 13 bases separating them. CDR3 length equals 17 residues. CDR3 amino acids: CASSQEGALGAKNIQYF. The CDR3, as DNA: TGCGCCAGCAGCCAAGAGGGGGCCCTCGGGGCCAAAAACATTCAGTACTTC.

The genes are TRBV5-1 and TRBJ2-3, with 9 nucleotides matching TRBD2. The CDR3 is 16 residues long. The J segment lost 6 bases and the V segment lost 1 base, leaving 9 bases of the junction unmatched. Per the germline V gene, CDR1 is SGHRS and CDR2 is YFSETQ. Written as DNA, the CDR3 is TGCGCCAGCAGCTTGTCGCGCGGGGGGGCAGGTGATACGCAGTATTTT. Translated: CASSLSRGGAGDTQYF.

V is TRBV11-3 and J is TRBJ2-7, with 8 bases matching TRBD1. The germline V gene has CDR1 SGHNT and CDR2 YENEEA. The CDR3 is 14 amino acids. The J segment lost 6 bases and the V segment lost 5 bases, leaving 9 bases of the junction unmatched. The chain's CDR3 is CASSPGQGYGEQYF. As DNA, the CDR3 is TGTGCCAGCAGCCCCGGACAGGGTTATGGCGAGCAGTACTTC.